These 15 T cell receptor beta chains were all obtained from the same sample, sequenced in a study of T cells in narcolepsy. Data came from immunoSEQ multiplex PCR; TCRdb stores just in-frame clones and leaves some out. The repertoire holds around 42,000 clones, with around 88% as singletons. The sample was CD45RA- memory CD4+ T cells from PBMCs. The receptors here all came from a human donor with narcolepsy.

The chain employs TRBV5-4 and TRBJ2-3, with 7 bases matching TRBD2. With 0 bases clipped from V and 5 bases from J, the junction kept 9 bases outside the gene matches. The CDR3 runs to 16 residues. The germline V gene encodes CDR1 SGHNT and CDR2 YYREEE (reference sequence). The CDR3 region is CASSLVGGRGIDTQYF. The CDR3 DNA reads as TGTGCCAGCAGCTTGGTTGGCGGGAGAGGAATAGATACGCAGTATTTT.

The gene calls are TRBV9 and TRBJ2-3; 8 nucleotides agree with TRBD2. Per germline, CDR1 SGDLS and CDR2 YYNGEE. V shed 4 bases, J shed 6 bases, and the junction held 19 bases outside the gene matches. The CDR3 is made up of 18 amino acids. CDR3 protein: CASSPRGRDWTGGDTQYF. The CDR3 DNA sequence: TGTGCCAGCAGCCCTAGGGGCCGGGACTGGACGGGAGGGGATACGCAGTATTTT. The full variable domain, with the rest looked up from reference TRBV9 and TRBJ2-3, is DSGVTQTPKHLITATGQRVTLRCSPRSGDLSVYWYQQSLDQGLQFLIQYYNGEERAKGNILERFSAQQFPDLHSELNLSSLELGDSALYFCASSPRGRDWTGGDTQYFGPGTRLTVL.

This clone occurred once. This chain links TRBV29-1 with TRBJ2-7; tentative D call: TRBD2 (6 bases). Trimming left V 4 bases short and J 1 base short, with 14 bases between. The germline CDR1 and CDR2 sequences are SQVTM and ANQGSEA. The CDR3 sequence is 14 residues long. For the CDR3, the DNA is TGCAGCGTTGGCCTGGGACTGGCTTCCTACGAGCAGTACTTC. Amino acid sequence: CSVGLGLASYEQYF.

This chain links TRBV9 with TRBJ2-7; D gene ambiguous. Germline assignment: CDR1 SGDLS and CDR2 YYNGEE. The V and J ends lost 4 bases and 2 bases respectively, with 13 bases between them. CDR3 length: 14 amino acids. CDR3 bases: TGTGCCAGCAGCCCGGATGGGATGGCCTACGAGCAGTACTTC. This encodes CASSPDGMAYEQYF.

As concerns this clone: A read error may account for a junction end that differs from germline. This chain connects TRBV23-1 to TRBJ2-3; 10 bases are a match to TRBD2. TRBV23-1 is an ORF for which the function is uncertain. This CDR3 region has 14 residues. The CDR3 is CASSHGTSADTLYF. The CDR3 DNA reads as TGCGCCAGCAGTCACGGGACTAGCGCAGATACGCTGTATTTT.

This clone came up once. The gene calls are TRBV5-6 and TRBJ1-1; no reliable D call. Germline CDR1 reads SGHDT; CDR2 reads YYEEEE. CDR3 length equals 14 residues. The ends were cut back, 1 base at V and 2 bases at J, with 9 bases in the middle. The CDR3 here is CASSLRQVNTEAFF. The CDR3 bases are TGTGCCAGCAGCTTGAGGCAGGTCAACACTGAAGCTTTCTTT.

The chain combines TRBV6-6 with TRBJ2-2, with D perhaps matching TRBD1 (5 bases). CDR1 and CDR2 (germline): MNHNY, SVGAGI (reference sequence). Trimming stripped 2 bases from V and 5 bases from J, with 12 bases between. This CDR3 region has 15 residues. DNA for the CDR3: TGTGCCAGCAGTTACGGGGCGGTCGGGACCGGGGAGCTGTTTTTT. This codes for CASSYGAVGTGELFF.

The gene calls are TRBV7-2 and TRBJ2-1, with 14 bases identical to TRBD2. This CDR3 has 15 residues. Germline trimming cut 5 bases from V and 5 bases from J; bases unmatched to any gene: 2. The germline gives CDR1 SGHTA, CDR2 FQGNSA. CDR3 sequence (DNA): TGTGCCAGCAGCAAGACTAGCGGGAGGGACAATGAGCAGTTCTTC. Translation: CASSKTSGRDNEQFF.

V gene TRBV6-1 combines with J gene TRBJ1-3; D remains unclear. This CDR3 is 13 amino acids long. V lost 6 bases to trimming and J lost 0 bases, with 6 bases between them. The germline V gene has CDR1 MNHNS and CDR2 SASEGT. For the CDR3, the DNA is TGTGCCAGCAGCGGCCTCTCTGGAAACACCATATATTTT. Its protein product is CASSGLSGNTIYF.

V and J are TRBV7-7 and TRBJ2-5; tentatively, D is TRBD2 (6 bases). V was shortened by 1 base and J by 0 bases, with 15 bases between the two germline ends. Germline V CDR1 and CDR2: SSHAT, FNYEAQ (reference sequence). This CDR3 has 17 residues. This CDR3 is CASSLGRGRGYQETQYF. The CDR3 DNA reads as TGTGCCAGCAGCTTAGGTCGGGGGAGAGGGTACCAAGAGACCCAGTACTTC.

DNA for the CDR3: TGTGCCAGCAGCTTAGGCCTCGGGGCCGGGGAGACCCAGTACTTC. It yields the protein CASSLGLGAGETQYF. The chain is built from TRBV5-6 and TRBJ2-5; D may correspond to TRBD1 or TRBD2 (5 bases each). Germline loops: CDR1 SGHDT, CDR2 YYEEEE. Trimming pared 2 bases from V and 5 bases from J, leaving 16 bases between. The CDR3 is 15 amino acids.

The chain recombines TRBV19 with TRBJ2-1; D uncertain. This CDR3 is 13 amino acids long. With 4 bases removed from V and 5 bases from J, the gap between germline ends came to 9 bases. The V gene's germline CDR1 is LNHDA and CDR2 SQIVND (reference sequence). In nucleotides, the CDR3 is TGTGCCAGTAGTAGCACGCGTCACAATGAGCAGTTCTTC. Amino acids: CASSSTRHNEQFF.

V and J are TRBV5-6 and TRBJ2-1; no reliable D call. The CDR3 totals 11 residues. The V gene's germline CDR1 is SGHDT and CDR2 YYEEEE. V was shortened by 4 bases and J by 5 bases, with 4 bases between the two germline ends. The chain's CDR3 is CASSRDNEQFF. CDR3 coding DNA: TGTGCCAGCAGCCGTGACAATGAGCAGTTCTTC. Looking up the rest from reference TRBV5-6 and TRBJ2-1 gives the full variable domain: DAGVTQSPTHLIKTRGQQVTLRCSPKSGHDTVSWYQQALGQGPQFIFQYYEEEERQRGNFPDRFSGHQFPNYSSELNVNALLLGDSALYLCASSRDNEQFFGPGTRLTVL.

V usage is TRBV28 and J usage is TRBJ1-6, with D unclear. The CDR3 spans 13 residues. CDR1 and CDR2 from the germline V gene are MDHEN and SYDVKM. Deletions cut 9 bases from V and 0 bases from J, with 6 bases between. In DNA form, the CDR3 reads TGTGCCAGTGCCCCCTCCTATAATTCACCCCTCCACTTT. Its protein is CASAPSYNSPLHF.

This clone was picked up a small number of times. This chain uses TRBV7-2 with TRBJ2-1; 15 bases line up with TRBD2. The CDR3 consists of 16 residues. V lost 6 bases, J lost 6 bases, and 6 bases stayed unmatched. The germline V gene has CDR1 SGHTA and CDR2 FQGNSA. The CDR3 sequence: CASSRTSGGAVNEQFF. DNA of the CDR3: TGTGCCAGCAGTCGGACTAGCGGGGGGGCCGTCAATGAGCAGTTCTTC.